The 24 T cell receptor beta chains reported below all come from one sample, sequenced in a study of blood T cell repertoires in COVID-19. Profiling relied on immunoSEQ multiplex PCR, and the TCRdb table lists in-frame clones only, not all of them. The table includes around 170,000 clones, under 85% detected once. The specimen was PBMCs or T cells enriched from blood (not recorded which). The origin of the receptors is a man between 45 and 60 years old who had recovered from COVID-19.

The V call is TRBV6-2 or TRBV6-3, the J call TRBJ2-1; 7 nucleotides align to TRBD2. Germline V gene lookup returns CDR1 MNHEY and CDR2 SVGEGT. The V gene end was trimmed by 5 bases and the J gene end by 3 bases; junction bases not matched to a gene: 7. This CDR3 is 15 amino acids long. The CDR3 nucleotides are TGTGCCAGCAGTCCCCGGACTAGTGGCTACAATGAGCAGTTCTTC. Translation: CASSPRTSGYNEQFF.

The J gene is TRBJ2-3, the V gene TRBV4-2, with a weak D call TRBD2 (5 bases). Trimming took off 0 bases at V and 0 bases at J, with 10 bases between the two ends. CDR1 is LGHNA and CDR2 is YNFKEQ in the germline V gene. The CDR3 extends over 16 amino acids. The CDR3 spells CASSQDGRPSTDTQYF. DNA for the CDR3: TGTGCCAGCAGCCAAGATGGGAGACCTAGCACAGATACGCAGTATTTT.

The V call is TRBV18, the J call TRBJ1-5; 9 bases match TRBD1. Trimming took 3 bases from V and 6 from J; bases not matched to a gene: 6. The germline V gene has CDR1 KGHSH and CDR2 LQKENI. This CDR3 is 15 amino acids long. The CDR3 nucleotides read TGTGCCAGCTCACCCCCCGACAGGGGGGGTCAGCCCCAGCATTTT. This encodes CASSPPDRGGQPQHF.

The rearrangement joins TRBV6-1 to TRBJ1-3; the D is unclear. Trimming removed 2 bases from V and 8 bases from J, with 13 bases in between. The germline CDR1 and CDR2 sequences are MNHNS and SASEGT. The CDR3 runs to 14 residues. CDR3 region: CASSENSRMDTIYF. The CDR3 region has the DNA TGTGCCAGCAGTGAAAACTCTCGCATGGACACCATATATTTT.

The chain has TRBV27 and TRBJ1-2, with D possibly matching TRBD1 (5 bases). Trimming shortened V by 5 bases and J by 7 bases, and 14 bases separated the two germline ends. Looked up from germline, CDR1 is MNHEY and CDR2 is SMNVEV (reference sequence). CDR3 length: 13 residues. The CDR3 is CASSPYSGGGYTF. CDR3 nucleotide sequence: TGTGCCAGCAGTCCGTACTCGGGGGGTGGCTACACCTTC.

The rearrangement joins TRBV19 to TRBJ2-1; 9 positions match TRBD2. The germline CDR1 and CDR2 sequences are LNHDA and SQIVND (reference sequence). The CDR3 runs to 16 residues. V shed 4 bases, J shed 9 bases, and the junction held 13 bases outside the gene matches. This chain's CDR3 is CASSRAGGLSVAEQFF. For the CDR3, the DNA is TGTGCCAGTAGTAGAGCGGGGGGCCTTTCGGTCGCTGAGCAGTTCTTC.

The rearrangement joins TRBV28 to TRBJ2-3; D is possibly TRBD1 (5 bases). V was clipped by 6 bases and J by 4 bases, with 17 bases between them. The length of the CDR3 is 15 residues. CDR1 is MDHEN, CDR2 SYDVKM, per germline. This chain's CDR3 is CASRATGSISDTQYF. The CDR3 DNA is TGTGCCAGCAGGGCAACAGGTTCTATCTCAGATACGCAGTATTTT.

This clone has only one observation. The chain couples TRBV19 to TRBJ1-2; no reliable D call. Trimming left V 8 bases short and J 3 bases short, with 13 bases between. The CDR3 has 13 amino acids. In germline, CDR1 is LNHDA, CDR2 SQIVND (reference sequence). The CDR3 reads CASSFDGYYGYTF. CDR3 DNA sequence: TGTGCCAGTTCCTTCGACGGGTACTATGGCTACACCTTC.

DNA of the CDR3: TGTGCCAGCAACATTAAAGGGACTAGTTCGTTGGATACGCAGTATTTT. Amino acids: CASNIKGTSSLDTQYF. The chain uses TRBV5-4 and TRBJ2-3, with 8 bases aligning to TRBD2. J lost 6 bases, V lost 6 bases, and 15 bases had no gene match. CDR1 and CDR2 (germline): SGHNT, YYREEE (reference sequence). There are 16 residues in the CDR3.

This clone has just one count. The chain recombines TRBV5-1 with TRBJ2-7, with 10 bases aligning to TRBD1. The CDR3 covers 14 residues. The V and J ends lost 3 bases and 4 bases, in that order; junction bases with no gene match: 4. CDR1 is SGHRS and CDR2 is YFSETQ in the germline V gene. The CDR3 DNA is TGCGCCAGCAGCTCCGGGACAGGGGCGTACGAGCAGTACTTC. Encoded protein: CASSSGTGAYEQYF.

By sample share, this clone is large. The V and J genes are TRBV29-1 and TRBJ2-1; unclear D gene. CDR1 and CDR2 (germline): SQVTM, ANQGSEA. V lost 4 bases and J lost 4, with 14 bases in between. There are 14 residues in the CDR3. This CDR3 is CSVGGHSAYNEQFF. CDR3 bases: TGCAGCGTTGGTGGGCATTCGGCGTACAATGAGCAGTTCTTC.

CDR3 coding DNA: TGCGCCAGCAGCTTGGGACAGGGGGAGGATGGCTACACCTTC. It yields the protein CASSLGQGEDGYTF. This chain links TRBV5-1 with TRBJ1-2, with TRBD1 identical over 9 bases. V dropped 0 bases and J dropped 6; count of bases not matched to a gene: 3. The CDR3 is made up of 14 amino acids. CDR1 and CDR2 (germline): SGHRS, YFSETQ.

The V and J genes are TRBV21-1 and TRBJ1-3; TRBD1, as called in the table, went unchecked against the DNA. TRBV21-1 constitutes a pseudogene. The CDR3 runs 14 residues. The CDR3 reads CASSPRGPGNTIYF. CDR3 bases: TGTGCCAGCAGCCCCAGGGGGCCTGGAAACACCATATATTTT.

J is TRBJ2-5 and V is TRBV27; D might be TRBD2 (7 bases). The CDR3 consists of 16 residues. Germline CDR1 is MNHEY and CDR2 is SMNVEV (reference sequence). The V and J ends lost 7 bases and 2 bases respectively, with 20 bases between them. The CDR3 region has the DNA TGTGCCAGCACTAGGATCGGGGGGCGGATTCAAGAGACCCAGTACTTC. Residues: CASTRIGGRIQETQYF.

The chain couples TRBV2 to TRBJ1-4, with D perhaps matching TRBD1 (5 bases). Germline V CDR1 and CDR2: SNHLY, FYNNEI. V was cut by 7 bases and J by 8 bases, with 20 bases left in between. The CDR3 has 15 amino acids. CDR3 loop: CASKLGTGRGEKLFF. In DNA form, the CDR3 reads TGTGCCAGCAAATTAGGGACTGGCCGAGGGGAAAAACTGTTTTTT.

The chain joins TRBV27 to TRBJ1-3; D gene ambiguous. Germline V CDR1 and CDR2: MNHEY, SMNVEV (reference sequence). The length of the CDR3 is 16 residues. Between the trimmed V and J ends, which lost 2 bases and 1 base, there was a span of 12 bases. CDR3 protein: CASSLEGPLSGNTIYF. The CDR3 DNA reads as TGTGCCAGCAGTTTAGAGGGCCCCCTTTCTGGAAACACCATATATTTT.

This clone was counted only a few times. The chain links TRBV18 to TRBJ1-4; D unclear. V shed 0 bases and J shed 3 bases, with 8 bases lying between them. The germline V gene has CDR1 KGHSH and CDR2 LQKENI. The CDR3 length is 15 residues. CDR3 protein: CASSPPSQPNEKLFF. The DNA of the CDR3 is TGTGCCAGCTCACCACCGTCACAGCCTAATGAAAAACTGTTTTTT. Filled out from reference TRBV18 and TRBJ1-4, the complete variable domain reads NAGVMQNPRHLVRRRGQEARLRCSPMKGHSHVYWYRQLPEEGLKFMVYLQKENIIDESGMPKERFSAEFPKEGPSILRIQQVVRGDSAAYFCASSPPSQPNEKLFFGSGTQLSVL.

The CDR3 coding sequence is TGTGCCAGTAGTATAAAGGGAGGGGCCCTATCTAGGGGGGCCAACGTCCTGACTTTC. Residues: CASSIKGGALSRGANVLTF. The rearrangement links TRBV19 to TRBJ2-6; TRBD2 agrees at 7 bases. This CDR3 is 19 amino acids long. CDR1 and CDR2 from the germline V gene are LNHDA and SQIVND (reference sequence). V dropped 2 bases and J dropped 4; count of bases not matched to a gene: 14.

The chain recombines TRBV6-1 with TRBJ1-2, with D possibly matching TRBD1 (5 bases). With 3 bases removed from V and 7 bases from J, the gap between germline ends came to 12 bases. This CDR3 is built from 13 residues. The germline CDR1 and CDR2 sequences are MNHNS and SASEGT. The CDR3 region is CASSEGRESGYTF. The CDR3 DNA follows: TGTGCCAGCAGTGAGGGCAGGGAAAGTGGCTACACCTTC.

The V gene is TRBV13, the J gene TRBJ1-3; TRBD1 is a possible D gene (6 bases). CDR3 length: 15 residues. CDR1 and CDR2 (germline): PRHDT, FYEKMQ (reference sequence). Trimming removed 5 bases at V and 3 bases at J, with 14 bases between. The CDR3 bases are TGTGCCAGCAGCCGTCGGACAGACCTTGGAAACACCATATATTTT. As protein: CASSRRTDLGNTIYF. Combining the CDR3 with reference TRBV13 and TRBJ1-3 gives the whole variable domain AAGVIQSPRHLIKEKRETATLKCYPIPRHDTVYWYQQGPGQDPQFLISFYEKMQSDKGSIPDRFSAQQFSDYHSELNMSSLELGDSALYFCASSRRTDLGNTIYFGEGSWLTVV.

This clone occurred once. CDR3 sequence (DNA): TGTGCCAGCAGCTTCGGACTTGGTTCACCCCTCCACTTT. This gives the protein CASSFGLGSPLHF. The chain joins TRBV11-2 to TRBJ1-6, with D uncertain. CDR1 SGHAT and CDR2 FQNNGV come from the germline V gene. V lost 3 bases to trimming and J lost 9 bases, with 9 bases between them. The CDR3 length is 13 residues.

The chain carries TRBV11-2 and TRBJ2-4; D remains unclear. The CDR3 is 13 residues long. The V end was cut by 2 bases, the J end by 9 bases, with 11 bases between. Germline V gives CDR1 SGHAT, CDR2 FQNNGV. This CDR3 is CASSLPGSAIQYF. CDR3 coding DNA: TGTGCCAGCAGCTTACCCGGGTCAGCCATTCAGTACTTC.

The CDR3 region has the DNA TGTGCCAGCAGCTTGGGAGGGGGTCCCTACAATGAGCAGTTCTTC. Amino acids: CASSLGGGPYNEQFF. This rearrangement joins TRBV5-6 to TRBJ2-1, with D tentatively TRBD1 (6 bases). The CDR3 sequence is 15 residues long. Trimming stripped 0 bases from V and 2 bases from J, with 9 bases between. Germline CDR1 and CDR2: SGHDT and YYEEEE.

The chain couples TRBV7-9 to TRBJ1-5, with D tentatively TRBD1 (6 bases). The CDR3 loop spans 14 amino acids. Between the trimmed V and J ends, which lost 8 bases and 6 bases, there was a span of 17 bases. Germline-derived CDR1 and CDR2 are SEHNR and FQNEAQ (reference sequence). This CDR3 reads CASAGGAGAQPQHF. The CDR3 DNA reads TGTGCCAGCGCCGGGGGGGCAGGGGCTCAGCCCCAGCATTTT.